Sequencing of this T cell receptor beta chain was carried out in a study of blood T cell repertoires in COVID-19. Overall study: COVID-19 samples from acute and convalescent phases originated in the United States, Italy and Spain. Sample material is recorded as cDNA or gDNA derived from T cells, B-cell-depleted T cells, or PBMCs.

Study processing details: Estimation of nucleated cell counts relied on the amplification of reference gene primers. The protocol was immunoSEQ multiplex PCR, while the TCRdb copy is restricted to in-frame clones and leaves out a portion. From that table come the V and J calls and clone size; the DNA was used to work out D and trimming. The sample comprises 150,000 to 200,000 clones, around four fifths of which are singletons, and roughly 5.1% rests with the top ten. The material sequenced was peripheral blood. The clonotype originates from a woman aged 30 to 39 with acute or convalescent COVID-19.

This CDR3 reads CASSPPLEFKTQYF. CDR3 DNA sequence: TGTGCCAGCAGCCCACCGCTGGAGTTCAAGACCCAGTACTTC. The genes are TRBV11-2 and TRBJ2-5; no definite D call. From germline, CDR1 is SGHAT and CDR2 FQNNGV. Trimming took 5 bases from V and 6 from J, leaving 16 bases between them. The CDR3 contains 14 residues.